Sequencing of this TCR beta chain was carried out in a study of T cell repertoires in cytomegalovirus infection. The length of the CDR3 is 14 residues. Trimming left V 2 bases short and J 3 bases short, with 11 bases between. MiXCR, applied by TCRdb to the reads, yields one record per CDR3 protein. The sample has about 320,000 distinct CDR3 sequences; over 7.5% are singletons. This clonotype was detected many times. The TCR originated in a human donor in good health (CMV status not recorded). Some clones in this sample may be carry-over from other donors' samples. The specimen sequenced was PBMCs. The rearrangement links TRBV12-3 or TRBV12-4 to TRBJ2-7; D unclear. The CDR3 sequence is CASSLFGFNYEQYF. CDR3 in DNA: TGTGCCAGCAGTTTATTTGGCTTCAACTACGAGCAGTACTTC.